This TCR beta chain appears in the sequencing data of a study of cytomegalovirus exposure and HLA in healthy donors. 13 Jbeta primers and 60 Vbeta primers were used for the PCR. Here immunoSEQ multiplex PCR was the method, and the copy in TCRdb shows in-frame clones only, minus some. The data show 65,000 to 90,000 clones, 72% seen once. Study-level results: Analyses of presence/absence relied on an assumption of roughly uniform sequencing depth across donors. Exclusion applied to some V segments, including TRBV6-2 and TRBV6-3, as they were indistinguishable.

Everyone who donated was a healthy bone marrow donor. CDR1 is SNHLY and CDR2 is FYNNEI in the germline V gene. Trimming took off 6 bases at V and 4 bases at J, with 9 bases between the two ends. CDR3 size: 13 residues. A note on this clone: The antigen is not known.

The V gene is TRBV2, the J gene TRBJ1-4, with D possibly being TRBD1 (6 bases). The sample comprised PBMCs. The receptor was derived from a middle-aged woman in good health and CMV-seropositive. Here the CDR3 DNA reads TGTGCCAGCAGCGGCAGGGGTAATGAAAAACTGTTTTTT. It encodes CASSGRGNEKLFF. The entire variable domain, with the rest obtained from reference TRBV2 and TRBJ1-4, is as follows: EPEVTQTPSHQVTQMGQEVILRCVPISNHLYFYWYRQILGQKVEFLVSFYNNEISEKSEIFDDQFSVERPDGSNFTLKIRSTKLEDSAMYFCASSGRGNEKLFFGSGTQLSVL.